The 14 T cell receptor beta chains reported below all come from one sample, sequenced in a study of CD8 T cells in ankylosing spondylitis. General study findings and limits: Ankylosing spondylitis blood appeared to be characterized by a TCR beta motif of about eight highly homologous variants.

These receptors' antigens are unknown. In TCRdb, the 5' RACE reads were re-called with MiXCR into one record per CDR3 protein. The profile covers more than 500,000 distinct CDR3 sequences, with 5.3% appearing a single time and 3% to 4.5% taken by the ten largest. Material: blood, either unsorted or a sorted T cell fraction (not recorded which). These receptors were obtained from a male donor with ankylosing spondylitis.

Many counts were recorded for this clonotype. The chain has TRBV12-3 or TRBV12-4 and TRBJ1-2; D gene unclear. The V and J ends lost 2 bases and 8 bases respectively, with 15 bases between them. This CDR3 region has 14 residues. CDR3 residues: CASSLMEGMSGYTF. CDR3 nucleotide sequence: TGTGCCAGCAGTTTAATGGAGGGAATGAGCGGCTACACCTTC.

The chain joins TRBV5-5 to TRBJ2-5; 7 bases fit TRBD2. This CDR3 has 16 residues. V was pared by 2 bases and J by 5 bases, with 12 bases of the junction left unmatched. The germline gives CDR1 SGHKS, CDR2 YYEKEE (reference sequence). The chain's CDR3 is CASSFLVAGLRETQYF. The DNA of the CDR3 is TGTGCCAGCAGCTTCCTAGTAGCGGGCCTAAGGGAGACCCAGTACTTC.

This clonotype was recorded at least ten times. This sequence joins TRBV7-9 and TRBJ2-7, with D hard to call. The germline V and J ends were trimmed by 5 bases and 5 bases, with 7 bases remaining between them. There are 11 residues in the CDR3. Germline loops: CDR1 SEHNR, CDR2 FQNEAQ (reference sequence). CDR3 sequence (DNA): TGTGCCAGCAGCCCAGGACACGAGCAGTACTTC. It translates to CASSPGHEQYF.

This clonotype showed up many times. Written as DNA, the CDR3 is TGTGCCAGCAGGAAACTGCGAGGCCAAAGCTCCTACAATGAGCAGTTCTTC. Translating it yields CASRKLRGQSSYNEQFF. The rearrangement links TRBV28 to TRBJ2-1; D unresolved. Germline loops: CDR1 MDHEN, CDR2 SYDVKM. This CDR3 spans 17 amino acids. V lost 6 bases and J lost 0, with 18 bases in between.

This clonotype was detected many times. The rearrangement joins TRBV9 to TRBJ1-2; TRBD1 matches 7 bases. CDR3 length: 13 amino acids. Germline V gives CDR1 SGDLS, CDR2 YYNGEE. The trim removed 0 bases at V and 8 bases at J, leaving 4 bases unmatched. The CDR3: CASSVDRGYGYTF. CDR3 DNA sequence: TGTGCCAGCAGCGTAGACAGGGGTTACGGCTACACCTTC.

This clonotype was observed many times. The V and J genes are TRBV20-1 and TRBJ1-5; 8 nucleotides align to TRBD1. CDR1 and CDR2 (germline): DFQATT, SNEGSKA (reference sequence). Trimming cost V 0 bases and J 7 bases; bases outside gene matches: 2. The CDR3 extends over 13 amino acids. The CDR3 DNA follows: TGCAGTGCTAGAGAACAGGGGGACCAGCCCCAGCATTTT. Translating gives CSAREQGDQPQHF.

This clonotype was counted many times. The rearrangement links TRBV7-9 to TRBJ2-1; the D is unclear. The germline V gene encodes CDR1 SEHNR and CDR2 FQNEAQ (reference sequence). The CDR3 is 15 residues long. Trimming took 5 bases from V and 4 from J, leaving 15 bases between them. CDR3 in amino acids: CASSPPIERYNEQFF. In nucleotides, the CDR3 is TGTGCCAGCAGCCCACCGATCGAGAGGTACAATGAGCAGTTCTTC.

A note on this clonotype: This may be a read error: a much more frequent sequence differs by one nucleotide. The chain combines TRBV20-1 with TRBJ2-3, with a tentative D call TRBD1 (5 bases). The DNA matches TRBJ1-5 better at its end, which makes the J call doubtful. This CDR3 comprises 14 residues. CDR1 is DFQATT and CDR2 is SNEGSKA in the germline V gene (reference sequence). CDR3 bases: TGCAGTGCTAGGGCTCCGGACATTGGAGATACGCAGCATTTT. Its protein is CSARAPDIGDTQHF.

In this sample, this clonotype turned up many times. Written as DNA, the CDR3 is TGCAGTGCTAGCCTGGGTGGAAGGGGGACGGGTTCGGATACGCAGTATTTT. It yields the protein CSASLGGRGTGSDTQYF. This rearrangement joins TRBV20-1 to TRBJ2-3; D is perhaps TRBD1 (6 bases). This CDR3 region has 17 residues. Trimming took off 3 bases at V and 6 bases at J, with 25 bases between the two ends. Looked up from germline, CDR1 is DFQATT and CDR2 is SNEGSKA (reference sequence).

Many counts were recorded for this clonotype. The chain carries TRBV5-1 and TRBJ2-7, with a possible D match to TRBD2 (6 bases). CDR1 and CDR2 from the germline V gene are SGHRS and YFSETQ. V was clipped by 4 bases and J by 0 bases, with 8 bases between them. The length of the CDR3 is 13 residues. The CDR3 protein is CASSMGLSYEQYF. CDR3 coding DNA: TGCGCCAGCAGCATGGGACTCTCCTACGAGCAGTACTTC.

The table lists this clonotype with many counts. This rearrangement joins TRBV20-1 to TRBJ2-1, with 9 bases identical to TRBD2. V gave up 5 bases and J gave up 4 bases; unmatched junction bases: 3. Germline-derived CDR1 and CDR2 are DFQATT and SNEGSKA (reference sequence). The CDR3 runs to 13 residues. As DNA, the CDR3 is TGCAGTGCTTCTAGCGGGGCTTACAATGAGCAGTTCTTC. Amino acid sequence: CSASSGAYNEQFF.

This clonotype was seen at least ten times. The chain recombines TRBV10-3 with TRBJ1-1; a possible D gene is TRBD1 (5 bases). This CDR3 contains 13 residues. V lost 5 bases to trimming and J lost 4 bases, with 11 bases between them. The germline gives CDR1 ENHRY, CDR2 SYGVKD. Written as DNA, the CDR3 is TGTGCCATCAGTACAGGCCCGGGCACTGAAGCTTTCTTT. Translating gives CAISTGPGTEAFF.

At least ten counts were recorded for this clonotype. The chain joins TRBV6-5 to TRBJ2-3, with D possibly TRBD1 on 6 matching bases. This CDR3 is built from 16 residues. Germline-derived CDR1 and CDR2 are MNHEY and SVGAGI. Trimming stripped 2 bases from V and 1 base from J, with 13 bases between. The CDR3 nucleotides read TGTGCCAGCAGTTACACTAACAGGGTGGGCACAGATACGCAGTATTTT. Translated: CASSYTNRVGTDTQYF.

This clonotype was seen many times. This chain connects TRBV5-1 to TRBJ1-2; TRBD1 might be the D (6 bases). The CDR3 totals 15 residues. Germline V CDR1 and CDR2: SGHRS, YFSETQ. V was clipped by 3 bases and J by 8 bases, with 20 bases between them. CDR3 DNA: TGCGCCAGCAGCTGGGGGCGGGGGATCCTCGGCGGCTACACCTTC. Amino acids: CASSWGRGILGGYTF. Full variable domain (remainder filled in from reference TRBV5-1 and TRBJ1-2): KAGVTQTPRYLIKTRGQQVTLSCSPISGHRSVSWYQQTPGQGLQFLFEYFSETQRNKGNFPGRFSGRQFSNSRSEMNVSTLELGDSALYLCASSWGRGILGGYTFGSGTRLTVV.